These 25 T cell receptor beta chains share one sample of origin, sequenced in a study of CD8+ T cells in alopecia areata. It was cDNA, reverse transcribed from extracted RNA, that served as the sequencing template. Using immunoSEQ multiplex PCR, the repertoire was profiled, and TCRdb retains in-frame clones only, with some absent. The sample lists about 210,000 clones; around three fifths were seen once. Described treatment: oral pan-JAK inhibitor, 5-10 mg twice daily. The sequencing used CD4+ T cells sorted from blood, collected at week 4, from a patient treated with tofacitinib. Every receptor here comes from a human donor with alopecia areata.

In this sample, this clone turned up many times. This rearrangement joins TRBV19 to TRBJ1-2; no reliable D call. V dropped 5 bases and J dropped 8 bases, with 15 bases sitting between them. CDR3 size: 13 residues. Germline values: CDR1 LNHDA, CDR2 SQIVND (reference sequence). The CDR3: CASSPHEKGGYTF. The CDR3 DNA reads TGTGCCAGTAGTCCCCACGAGAAAGGGGGCTACACCTTC.

This chain joins TRBV7-2 and TRBJ1-2; TRBD1 agrees at 7 bases. Germline CDR1 reads SGHTA; CDR2 reads FQGNSA. There are 14 residues in the CDR3. The J segment lost 7 bases and the V segment lost 7 bases, leaving 12 bases of the junction unmatched. CDR3 DNA: TGTGCCAGCAACGTTAACAGGGGAATCGGTGGCTACACCTTC. It is translated as CASNVNRGIGGYTF.

The chain recombines TRBV30 with TRBJ2-2; D is ambiguous. CDR1 is GTSNPN and CDR2 is SVGIG in the germline V gene (reference sequence). This CDR3 comprises 15 residues. V shed 0 bases and J shed 3 bases, with 11 bases lying between them. CDR3 sequence reads: CAWSVRSGYTGELFF. DNA of the CDR3: TGTGCCTGGAGTGTACGATCAGGTTACACCGGGGAGCTGTTTTTT.

The V call is TRBV27, the J call TRBJ2-7; TRBD1 matches at 11 bases. The CDR3 has 14 residues. With 5 bases clipped from V and 3 bases from J, the junction kept 3 bases outside the gene matches. The V gene's germline CDR1 is MNHEY and CDR2 SMNVEV (reference sequence). The CDR3 is CASSAGTGGYEQYF. The CDR3 bases are TGTGCCAGCAGTGCCGGGACAGGGGGCTACGAGCAGTACTTC.

J is TRBJ1-1 and V is TRBV30, with D perhaps matching TRBD1 (5 bases). V lost 6 bases to trimming and J lost 9 bases, with 14 bases between them. Germline CDR1 reads GTSNPN; CDR2 reads SVGIG (reference sequence). The CDR3 loop spans 11 amino acids. The CDR3 coding sequence is TGTGCCTGCCCCCAGGGTGCCCAAGCTTTCTTT. Translation gives CACPQGAQAFF.

The chain has TRBV5-1 and TRBJ2-2; D tentatively reads TRBD1 or TRBD2 (5 bases each). The CDR3 has 14 residues. Germline V gene sequence: CDR1 SGHRS, CDR2 YFSETQ. The V and J ends lost 3 bases and 5 bases respectively, with 11 bases between them. The CDR3 sequence: CASSSGSGTGELFF. In nucleotides, the CDR3 is TGCGCCAGCAGCTCAGGGTCGGGAACCGGGGAGCTGTTTTTT.

The chain links TRBV27 to TRBJ2-7; no definite D call. CDR3 length: 13 residues. Trimming took 6 bases from V and 2 from J, leaving 11 bases between them. The germline V gene has CDR1 MNHEY and CDR2 SMNVEV (reference sequence). The CDR3 protein is CASRQSRAYEQYF. CDR3 in DNA: TGTGCCAGCAGACAGAGTAGAGCCTACGAGCAGTACTTC.

V gene TRBV7-3 combines with J gene TRBJ2-1, with D perhaps matching TRBD1 (6 bases). Trimming took 4 bases from V and 8 from J, leaving 12 bases between them. Germline values: CDR1 SGHTA, CDR2 FQGTGA. This CDR3 is built from 13 residues. This chain's CDR3 is CASSSIQGYEQFF. The DNA for the CDR3 is TGTGCCAGCAGCTCCATTCAGGGGTATGAGCAGTTCTTC.

The rearrangement joins TRBV29-1 to TRBJ2-7; the D gene is possibly TRBD1 (6 bases). CDR1 is SQVTM and CDR2 is ANQGSEA in the germline V gene. The CDR3 runs 12 residues. Deletions cut 4 bases from V and 5 bases from J, with 12 bases between. In nucleotides, the CDR3 is TGCAGCGTTGTTCGGGACACCCACGAGCAGTACTTC. It translates to CSVVRDTHEQYF.

The chain employs TRBV5-5 and TRBJ2-5, with 7 bases identical to TRBD2. The CDR3 contains 15 residues. The V and J ends lost 5 bases and 1 base, in that order; junction bases with no gene match: 8. Looked up from germline, CDR1 is SGHKS and CDR2 is YYEKEE (reference sequence). The CDR3 protein is CASRPRLALQETQYF. DNA for the CDR3: TGTGCCAGCAGGCCTCGACTAGCCCTCCAAGAGACCCAGTACTTC.

The DNA for the CDR3 is TGTGCCAGTAGTAGGACAGGGGTCACTGAAGCTTTCTTT. This translates into CASSRTGVTEAFF. The chain carries TRBV19 and TRBJ1-1; TRBD1 matches 9 bases. The CDR3 consists of 13 residues. The germline gives CDR1 LNHDA, CDR2 SQIVND (reference sequence). Unmatched junction bases numbered 1, after V lost 4 bases and J lost 4 bases. Supplemented by reference TRBV19 and TRBJ1-1, the full variable domain reads DGGITQSPKYLFRKEGQNVTLSCEQNLNHDAMYWYRQDPGQGLRLIYYSQIVNDFQKGDIAEGYSVSREKKESFPLTVTSAQKNPTAFYLCASSRTGVTEAFFGQGTRLTVV.

This clone was found once. The CDR3 nucleotides are TGTGCCAGCAGCCCCGTTCGGCTGGACCTGGGGGATACGCAGTATTTT. The encoded protein is CASSPVRLDLGDTQYF. The V gene is TRBV11-2, the J gene TRBJ2-3; no clear D. The CDR3 is 16 residues long. Trimming cost V 5 bases and J 6 bases, with 21 bases left between them. Germline CDR1 reads SGHAT; CDR2 reads FQNNGV.

The chain joins TRBV15 to TRBJ2-3; D remains ambiguous. Germline CDR1 reads LNHNV; CDR2 reads YYDKDF (reference sequence). V lost 2 bases and J 1 base, leaving 7 bases between the germline ends. The CDR3 is 14 amino acids. CDR3 amino acids: CATSRQPRTDTQYF. CDR3 coding DNA: TGTGCCACCAGCAGACAACCCCGCACAGATACGCAGTATTTT.

The rearrangement links TRBV7-9 to TRBJ2-1; D may be TRBD1 or TRBD2 (5 bases each). CDR3 length: 15 amino acids. V lost 4 bases to trimming and J lost 3 bases, with 13 bases between them. Germline CDR1 is SEHNR and CDR2 is FQNEAQ (reference sequence). The CDR3 spells CASSSLGTSYNEQFF. CDR3 nucleotides: TGTGCCAGCAGCTCCCTAGGGACGAGCTACAATGAGCAGTTCTTC.

DNA of the CDR3: TGTGCTAGTGTTAAGGGACTAGCGGGCGCCGGGGAGCTGTTTTTT. Protein sequence: CASVKGLAGAGELFF. This chain connects TRBV12-5 to TRBJ2-2; 12 bases match TRBD2. This CDR3 has 15 residues. J was trimmed by 6 bases and V by 7 bases; bases with no gene match: 6. From germline, CDR1 is LGHNT and CDR2 FRNRAP. The whole variable domain, filled in from reference TRBV12-5 and TRBJ2-2, reads DARVTQTPRHKVTEMGQEVTMRCQPILGHNTVFWYRQTMMQGLELLAYFRNRAPLDDSGMPKDRFSAEMPDATLATLKIQPSEPRDSAVYFCASVKGLAGAGELFFGEGSRLTVL.

This clone showed up just a few times. The chain employs TRBV6-4 and TRBJ2-7; the match to TRBD2 covers 7 bases. Germline V gene sequence: CDR1 MRHNA, CDR2 SNTAGT. This CDR3 spans 13 amino acids. The trim removed 6 bases at V and 6 bases at J, leaving 8 bases unmatched. The CDR3 loop is CASSPRGGREQYF. CDR3 bases: TGTGCCAGCAGCCCACGGGGAGGGCGCGAGCAGTACTTC.

This sequence joins TRBV7-6 and TRBJ2-7; TRBD1 matches 7 bases. J lost 0 bases, V lost 5 bases, and 7 bases had no gene match. This CDR3 is built from 15 residues. From germline, CDR1 is SGHVS and CDR2 FNYEAQ. CDR3 in amino acids: CASSPTGAGSYEQYF. CDR3 bases: TGTGCCAGCAGCCCTACAGGGGCGGGCTCCTACGAGCAGTACTTC.

The rearrangement joins TRBV2 to TRBJ2-1; 8 bases are a match to TRBD1. Trimming took 3 bases from V and 6 from J; bases not matched to a gene: 4. Germline loops: CDR1 SNHLY, CDR2 FYNNEI. The CDR3 is 14 amino acids. The CDR3 coding sequence is TGTGCCAGCAGTGAGGGACAGGAGCCCAATGAGCAGTTCTTC. This codes for CASSEGQEPNEQFF.

V gene TRBV19 combines with J gene TRBJ2-1; 11 bases align to TRBD2. Germline V gene data show CDR1 as LNHDA and CDR2 as SQIVND (reference sequence). Germline trimming cut 6 bases from V and 6 bases from J; bases unmatched to any gene: 1. This CDR3 has 13 residues. The CDR3 DNA reads TGTGCCAGTAGGACTAGCGGGGTCAATGAGCAGTTCTTC. It specifies CASRTSGVNEQFF.

This chain links TRBV9 with TRBJ2-7; 9 nucleotides align to TRBD2. Per the germline V gene, CDR1 is SGDLS and CDR2 is YYNGEE. V lost 4 bases to trimming and J lost 1 base; unmatched junction nucleotides: 9. The CDR3 contains 16 residues. The CDR3 sequence is CASSSAPSGDSYEQYF. CDR3 sequence (DNA): TGTGCCAGCAGCTCCGCCCCTAGCGGGGATTCCTACGAGCAGTACTTC.

CDR3 in DNA: TGCGCCAGCAGCCAAGAGCCTGAGTACTATGGCTACACCTTC. It specifies CASSQEPEYYGYTF. V gene TRBV4-3 combines with J gene TRBJ1-2; D remains ambiguous. V lost 0 bases to trimming and J lost 3 bases, with 8 bases between them. CDR1 LGHNA and CDR2 YSLEER come from the germline V gene. The CDR3 contains 14 residues.

The gene calls are TRBV10-3 and TRBJ1-1; D is unclear. The CDR3 consists of 14 residues. Trimming took off 4 bases at V and 1 base at J, with 10 bases between the two ends. CDR1 is ENHRY and CDR2 is SYGVKD in the germline V gene. The CDR3 here is CAISGWQENTEAFF. The CDR3 nucleotides read TGTGCCATCAGTGGTTGGCAGGAGAACACTGAAGCTTTCTTT.

This sequence joins TRBV27 and TRBJ1-6, with 8 bases aligning to TRBD1. After removal of 4 bases from V and 7 bases from J, the junction contained 6 bases not matched to a gene. Germline V CDR1 and CDR2: MNHEY, SMNVEV (reference sequence). This CDR3 spans 15 amino acids. The CDR3 nucleotides read TGTGCCAGCAGTTCCCGACAGGGGAAGAATTCACCCCTCCACTTT. It yields the protein CASSSRQGKNSPLHF.

This chain joins TRBV7-2 and TRBJ2-1, with D unclear. This CDR3 is built from 15 residues. Trimming pared 2 bases from V and 1 base from J, leaving 9 bases between. Germline V CDR1 and CDR2: SGHTA, FQGNSA. Here the CDR3 reads CASSLSLGSYNEQFF. CDR3 coding DNA: TGTGCCAGCAGCTTATCCCTAGGTTCCTACAATGAGCAGTTCTTC.

This clone was detected a few times. The chain couples TRBV18 to TRBJ2-7, with 7 bases aligning to TRBD1. V lost 6 bases and J lost 5; bases outside the gene matches: 7. The germline gives CDR1 KGHSH, CDR2 LQKENI. The length of the CDR3 is 13 residues. CDR3 DNA sequence: TGTGCCAGCTCTGCCATCCAGGGGGACGAGCAGTACTTC. Amino acid sequence: CASSAIQGDEQYF.